Sequencing of this TCR beta chain was carried out in a study of technical replicates of blood from several donors. The protocol was immunoSEQ multiplex PCR, while the TCRdb copy is restricted to in-frame clones and leaves out a portion. The sample carries 77,000 or so clones, 80% to 95% recorded once. V shed 4 bases and J shed 1 base, with 7 bases lying between them. Per germline, CDR1 LNHDA and CDR2 SQIVND (reference sequence). The CDR3 sequence is 13 residues long. The chain employs TRBV19 and TRBJ1-1, with D unresolved. The sequence was obtained from a human donor in good health. Sequencing input: T cells isolated from PBMCs. CDR3 nucleotides: TGTGCCAGTAGTAGACTTGAGAACACTGAAGCTTTCTTT. It codes for CASSRLENTEAFF.